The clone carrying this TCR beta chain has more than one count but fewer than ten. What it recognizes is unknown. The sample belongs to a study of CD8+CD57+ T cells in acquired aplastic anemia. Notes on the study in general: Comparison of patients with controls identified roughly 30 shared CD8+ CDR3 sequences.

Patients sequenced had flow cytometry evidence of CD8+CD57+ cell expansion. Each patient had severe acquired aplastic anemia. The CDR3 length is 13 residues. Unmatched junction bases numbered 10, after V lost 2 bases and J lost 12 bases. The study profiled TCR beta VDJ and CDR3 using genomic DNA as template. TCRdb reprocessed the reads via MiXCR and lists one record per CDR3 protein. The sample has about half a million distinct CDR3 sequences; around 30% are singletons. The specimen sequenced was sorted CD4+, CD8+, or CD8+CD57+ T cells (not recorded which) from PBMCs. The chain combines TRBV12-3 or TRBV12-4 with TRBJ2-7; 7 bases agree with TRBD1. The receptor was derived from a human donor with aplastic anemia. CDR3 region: CASSLNLGQILYF. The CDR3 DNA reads TGTGCCAGCAGTTTAAATCTGGGACAGATACTGTACTTC.